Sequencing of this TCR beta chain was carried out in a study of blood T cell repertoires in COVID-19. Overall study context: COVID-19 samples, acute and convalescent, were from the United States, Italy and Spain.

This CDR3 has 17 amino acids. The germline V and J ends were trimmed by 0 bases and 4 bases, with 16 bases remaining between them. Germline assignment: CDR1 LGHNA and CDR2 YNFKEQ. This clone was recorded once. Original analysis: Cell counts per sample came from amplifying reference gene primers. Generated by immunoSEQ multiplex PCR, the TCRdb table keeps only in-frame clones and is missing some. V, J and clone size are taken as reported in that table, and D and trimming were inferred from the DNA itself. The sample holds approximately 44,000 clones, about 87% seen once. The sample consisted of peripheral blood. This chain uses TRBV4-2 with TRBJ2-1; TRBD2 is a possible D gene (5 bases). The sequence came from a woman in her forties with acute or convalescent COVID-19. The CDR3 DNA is TGTGCCAGCAGCCAAGATCGGGTCCGGCGGGTTTACAATGAGCAGTTCTTC. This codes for CASSQDRVRRVYNEQFF.